This entry lists 27 T cell receptor beta chains sequenced from one sample in a study of blood T cell repertoires in COVID-19. Clones were sequenced by immunoSEQ multiplex PCR, and TCRdb holds only the in-frame ones, with some missing. The table records roughly 190,000 clones, around four fifths of them present only once. The specimen was peripheral blood. These receptors originate from a human donor in a cohort sampled during active COVID-19.

CDR3 coding DNA: TGTGCCAGCAGGACACAGGGCCACGAGCAGTACTTC. Translating gives CASRTQGHEQYF. V and J are TRBV6-4 and TRBJ2-7; perhaps TRBD1 as D (6 bases). The V gene lost 6 bases and the J gene lost 5 bases, with 11 bases spanning the gap. The CDR3 runs to 12 residues. The germline gives CDR1 MRHNA, CDR2 SNTAGT.

This CDR3 is CASSQGGSVAYEQYF. CDR3 DNA: TGTGCCAGCAGCCAAGGGGGTAGCGTTGCCTACGAGCAGTACTTC. The chain uses TRBV4-2 and TRBJ2-7, with D tentatively TRBD2 (5 bases). The V and J ends lost 1 base and 2 bases respectively, with 12 bases between them. This CDR3 is built from 15 residues. Germline assignment: CDR1 LGHNA and CDR2 YNFKEQ.

The chain links TRBV6-5 to TRBJ1-2; D is unresolved. The CDR3 is 16 residues long. V was trimmed by 3 bases and J by 8 bases, leaving 22 bases between them. Germline lookup yields CDR1 MNHEY and CDR2 SVGAGI. The CDR3 is CASSYSEGGGYLGYTF. In DNA form, the CDR3 reads TGTGCCAGCAGTTATTCCGAGGGAGGAGGGTATCTGGGCTACACCTTC.

The V call is TRBV3-1 (or the pseudogene TRBV3-2), the J call TRBJ2-1; TRBD2 is a possible D gene (6 bases). The CDR3 length is 12 residues. Between the trimmed V and J ends, which lost 5 bases and 10 bases, there was a span of 12 bases. Germline V lookup: CDR1 LGHDT, CDR2 YNNKEL (reference sequence). The CDR3 sequence: CASSARGREQFF. As DNA, the CDR3 is TGTGCCAGCAGCGCACGGGGGAGGGAGCAGTTCTTC.

The chain combines TRBV14 with TRBJ1-1; D is perhaps TRBD1 (6 bases). Trimming pared 1 base from V and 4 bases from J, leaving 16 bases between. The germline V gene has CDR1 SGHDN and CDR2 FVKESK. The CDR3 covers 16 residues. CDR3 residues: CASSQVRGSYGTEAFF. The CDR3, as DNA: TGTGCCAGCAGCCAAGTTAGGGGGTCCTACGGCACTGAAGCTTTCTTT.

V is TRBV6-5 and J is TRBJ1-3; D gene ambiguous. Germline CDR1 MNHEY, CDR2 SVGAGI. This CDR3 region has 14 residues. The V end lost 4 bases, the J end lost 4 bases, and 11 bases lay between the germline ends. In DNA, the CDR3 is TGTGCCAGCAGTTTGATTCTACAGGGAAACACCATATATTTT. Protein: CASSLILQGNTIYF.

V is TRBV29-1 and J is TRBJ2-1, with 8 bases fitting TRBD2. The germline CDR1 and CDR2 sequences are SQVTM and ANQGSEA. V shed 5 bases, J shed 7 bases, and the junction held 4 bases outside the gene matches. The CDR3 is 12 residues long. The CDR3 sequence: CSVRGGINEQFF. The CDR3 nucleotides are TGCAGCGTTCGGGGGGGGATAAATGAGCAGTTCTTC.

The CDR3 region has the DNA TGTGCCAGCAGCCGAGGACAGATTTCTAACTATGGCTACACCTTC. As protein: CASSRGQISNYGYTF. The chain has TRBV5-6 and TRBJ1-2; D perhaps matches TRBD1 (6 bases). CDR1 is SGHDT and CDR2 is YYEEEE in the germline V gene. The CDR3 has 15 amino acids. Between the trimmed V and J ends, which lost 4 bases and 0 bases, there was a span of 13 bases.

The genes are TRBV29-1 and TRBJ1-1; D ambiguous. V lost 7 bases, J lost 8 bases, and 5 bases lay in between. Germline values: CDR1 SQVTM, CDR2 ANQGSEA. The CDR3 has 8 residues. This CDR3 is CSASEAFF. CDR3 DNA: TGCAGCGCATCGGAAGCTTTCTTT.

This clone was counted only a few times. V usage is TRBV11-1 and J usage is TRBJ1-1; 8 bases fit TRBD1. The CDR3 covers 15 residues. CDR1 is SGHAT, CDR2 FQDESV, per germline (reference sequence). The J segment lost 3 bases and the V segment lost 3 bases, leaving 6 bases of the junction unmatched. The CDR3 sequence: CASSFSGGADTEAFF. CDR3 in DNA: TGTGCCAGCAGCTTCTCAGGGGGCGCCGACACTGAAGCTTTCTTT. The variable domain in full, with the rest retrieved from reference TRBV11-1 and TRBJ1-1, is EAEVAQSPRYKITEKSQAVAFWCDPISGHATLYWYRQILGQGPELLVQFQDESVVDDSQLPKDRFSAERLKGVDSTLKIQPAELGDSAMYLCASSFSGGADTEAFFGQGTRLTVV.

The chain links TRBV2 to TRBJ1-3, with D unclear. The germline gives CDR1 SNHLY, CDR2 FYNNEI. The CDR3 is made up of 12 amino acids. V dropped 4 bases and J dropped 2 bases, with 3 bases sitting between them. The CDR3 nucleotides read TGTGCCAGCAGTGCTACTGGAAACACCATATATTTT. It specifies CASSATGNTIYF.

J is TRBJ2-7 and V is TRBV23-1, with TRBD1 identical over 11 bases. TRBV23-1 is flagged as an ORF with uncertain function. V dropped 6 bases and J dropped 6; count of bases not matched to a gene: 13. This CDR3 spans 16 amino acids. CDR3 nucleotide sequence: TGCGCCAGCAGGGACAGAACCGGACAGGGGGCGGGCGAGCAGTACGTC. Its translation: CASRDRTGQGAGEQYV.

The chain uses TRBV29-1 and TRBJ1-1; 8 positions match TRBD1. Germline loops: CDR1 SQVTM, CDR2 ANQGSEA. J gave up 4 bases and V 4 bases, and 5 bases lay outside the gene matches. The length of the CDR3 is 13 residues. CDR3 bases: TGCAGCGTTGTCAGGCAGGGGGCCACTGAAGCTTTCTTT. The encoded protein is CSVVRQGATEAFF.

This clone was counted a single time. V is TRBV27 and J is TRBJ2-4; 7 bases map to TRBD1. The length of the CDR3 is 15 residues. The germline CDR1 and CDR2 sequences are MNHEY and SMNVEV (reference sequence). V lost 6 bases to trimming and J lost 2 bases; unmatched junction nucleotides: 7. The CDR3 nucleotides are TGTGCCAGCAGGACTACAGGGGTATCCAAAAACATTCAGTACTTC. Translation: CASRTTGVSKNIQYF.

The chain joins TRBV28 to TRBJ2-3; no clear D gene. This CDR3 spans 11 amino acids. V was clipped by 8 bases and J by 3 bases, with 6 bases between them. Germline CDR1 and CDR2: MDHEN and SYDVKM. The CDR3, as DNA: TGTGCCAGCCGGAGTACAGATACGCAGTATTTT. This encodes CASRSTDTQYF.

This clone was recorded a few times. The chain employs TRBV5-1 and TRBJ1-1, with D possibly being TRBD1 (5 bases). Trimming left V 2 bases short and J 1 base short, with 9 bases between. This CDR3 has 14 residues. The germline V gene has CDR1 SGHRS and CDR2 YFSETQ. The CDR3, as DNA: TGCGCCAGCAGCTTCGGGGGTGGGAACACTGAAGCTTTCTTT. Its protein is CASSFGGGNTEAFF.

This clone was seen more than once but under ten times. V gene TRBV19 combines with J gene TRBJ1-2, with D unclear. The V end was cut by 7 bases, the J end by 4 bases, with 19 bases between. Germline V lookup: CDR1 LNHDA, CDR2 SQIVND (reference sequence). This CDR3 has 15 amino acids. The CDR3, as DNA: TGTGCCAGTAACAAGGACGGGGTAAAGCTCTATGGCTACACCTTC. Translating it yields CASNKDGVKLYGYTF.

V gene TRBV7-9 combines with J gene TRBJ1-4; 9 positions agree with TRBD1. CDR1 and CDR2 from the germline V gene are SEHNR and FQNEAQ (reference sequence). The CDR3 loop spans 15 amino acids. V dropped 4 bases and J dropped 7; count of bases not matched to a gene: 7. CDR3 protein: CASSSTTGGVEKLFF. DNA of the CDR3: TGTGCCAGCAGCTCCACGACAGGGGGGGTTGAAAAACTGTTTTTT.

A single count supports this clone. The chain combines TRBV9 with TRBJ2-5; D may be TRBD1 (5 bases). Germline V gene lookup returns CDR1 SGDLS and CDR2 YYNGEE. The CDR3 runs to 12 residues. The V gene lost 0 bases and the J gene lost 5 bases, with 5 bases spanning the gap. The CDR3 is CASSVEGETQYF. CDR3 sequence (DNA): TGTGCCAGCAGCGTAGAGGGGGAGACCCAGTACTTC.

The rearrangement joins TRBV7-9 to TRBJ2-1, with 11 bases that match TRBD2. V was pared by 5 bases and J by 3 bases, with 3 bases of the junction left unmatched. This CDR3 is 15 amino acids long. Germline assignment: CDR1 SEHNR and CDR2 FQNEAQ (reference sequence). CDR3 in DNA: TGTGCCAGCAGCAACACTAGCGGGGGCTACAATGAGCAGTTCTTC. Amino acids: CASSNTSGGYNEQFF.

This rearrangement joins TRBV18 to TRBJ1-4; D perhaps matches TRBD1 (6 bases). CDR1 is KGHSH and CDR2 is LQKENI in the germline V gene. This CDR3 has 15 amino acids. The V gene lost 5 bases and the J gene lost 1 base, with 11 bases spanning the gap. This CDR3 is CASSTDRRTNEKLFF. CDR3 DNA: TGTGCCAGCTCAACCGACAGGCGAACTAATGAAAAACTGTTTTTT.

The V and J genes are TRBV19 and TRBJ2-2, with D unclear. This CDR3 has 15 residues. Trimming pared 3 bases from V and 5 bases from J, leaving 13 bases between. CDR1 and CDR2 from the germline V gene are LNHDA and SQIVND (reference sequence). CDR3 sequence (DNA): TGTGCCAGTAGTATCCTGATGACACCGACCGGGGAGCTGTTTTTT. This codes for CASSILMTPTGELFF.

This chain uses TRBV6-2 or TRBV6-3 with TRBJ1-2; D might be TRBD1 (5 bases). Germline V gene data show CDR1 as MNHEY and CDR2 as SVGEGT. This CDR3 is built from 16 residues. V lost 5 bases to trimming and J lost 3 bases, with 19 bases between them. CDR3 nucleotides: TGTGCCAGCAGTAACCCGCCCCACAGGAACGACTATGGCTACACCTTC. Translating gives CASSNPPHRNDYGYTF.

This chain joins TRBV7-2 and TRBJ1-6, with 8 bases lining up with TRBD1. Germline lookup yields CDR1 SGHTA and CDR2 FQGNSA. The CDR3 has 16 amino acids. Trimming cost V 1 base and J 8 bases; bases outside gene matches: 7. This CDR3 reads CASSLDPTGAHSPLHF. The CDR3 nucleotides are TGTGCCAGCAGCTTAGACCCGACAGGGGCCCATTCACCCCTCCACTTT.

The V call is TRBV12-3 or TRBV12-4, the J call TRBJ2-5, with D possibly being TRBD1 (6 bases). This CDR3 spans 13 amino acids. V was cut by 6 bases and J by 8 bases, with 16 bases left in between. CDR3 sequence (DNA): TGTGCCAGCAGCCTTAACTTACAGGGTACCCAGTACTTC. Amino acid sequence: CASSLNLQGTQYF.

This chain connects TRBV7-2 to TRBJ2-7; no reliable D call. Germline V gene sequence: CDR1 SGHTA, CDR2 FQGNSA. V was pared by 1 base and J by 4 bases, with 14 bases between. The CDR3 extends over 15 amino acids. The CDR3 spells CASSLGLARGYEQYF. The DNA of the CDR3 is TGTGCCAGCAGCTTAGGGTTGGCTCGAGGTTACGAGCAGTACTTC.

V usage is TRBV19 and J usage is TRBJ1-6; TRBD1 aligns across 7 bases. The CDR3 is made up of 17 amino acids. In germline, CDR1 is LNHDA, CDR2 SQIVND (reference sequence). V lost 4 bases, J lost 3 bases, and 9 bases stayed unmatched. CDR3 DNA: TGTGCCAGTAGTAATAGGGGGACAGCAAACTATAATTCACCCCTCCACTTT. Translating gives CASSNRGTANYNSPLHF.